Following are 16 T cell receptor beta chains from one sample sequenced in a study of T cell responses to AZD1222 COVID-19 vaccine. Measured with immunoSEQ multiplex PCR; TCRdb has only the in-frame clones, and not every one. Among around 170,000 clones listed, about 91% were seen once. The sample was peripheral blood, taken on day 0 of AZD1222 vaccination. These receptors were collected from an adult in good health.

The genes are TRBV18 and TRBJ2-3, with 8 bases lining up with TRBD2. V gave up 1 base and J gave up 2 bases; unmatched junction bases: 5. In germline, CDR1 is KGHSH, CDR2 LQKENI. The CDR3 covers 16 residues. CDR3 loop: CASSPRTGRDTDTQYF. As DNA, the CDR3 is TGTGCCAGCTCACCACGGACCGGGAGGGACACAGATACGCAGTATTTT.

The V call is TRBV2, the J call TRBJ2-3; D is tentatively TRBD1 or TRBD2 (5 bases each). This CDR3 is 14 amino acids long. The germline V and J ends were trimmed by 6 bases and 1 base, with 11 bases remaining between them. In germline, CDR1 is SNHLY, CDR2 FYNNEI. The CDR3 region is CASRLTAGTDTQYF. In DNA form, the CDR3 reads TGTGCCAGCAGATTGACAGCGGGCACAGATACGCAGTATTTT.

The chain joins TRBV29-1 to TRBJ1-1; no reliable D call. Trimming shortened V by 6 bases and J by 6 bases, and 14 bases separated the two germline ends. CDR3 length: 12 residues. Per germline, CDR1 SQVTM and CDR2 ANQGSEA. CDR3 nucleotides: TGCAGCGTAGCGGGGTTCGGGTCTGAAGCTTTCTTT. Its translation is CSVAGFGSEAFF.

The chain recombines TRBV5-1 with TRBJ2-2; 10 nucleotides line up with TRBD2. The V gene end was trimmed by 4 bases and the J gene end by 2 bases; junction bases not matched to a gene: 5. The CDR3 loop spans 16 amino acids. Per germline, CDR1 SGHRS and CDR2 YFSETQ. The CDR3 sequence: CASSHLAGGNTGELFF. CDR3 in DNA: TGCGCCAGCAGCCACTTAGCGGGAGGTAACACCGGGGAGCTGTTTTTT.

The rearrangement links TRBV4-3 to TRBJ1-2; no clear D gene. The V end was cut by 3 bases, the J end by 0 bases, with 2 bases between. The CDR3 consists of 12 residues. Germline V gene sequence: CDR1 LGHNA, CDR2 YSLEER. The CDR3 sequence is CASSQANYGYTF. The CDR3 DNA sequence: TGCGCCAGCAGCCAGGCTAACTATGGCTACACCTTC.

The chain uses TRBV5-1 and TRBJ1-2; D gene ambiguous. Germline V gene lookup returns CDR1 SGHRS and CDR2 YFSETQ. V was trimmed by 4 bases and J by 4 bases, leaving 11 bases between them. This CDR3 comprises 13 residues. The CDR3 DNA follows: TGCGCCAGCAGCCAACAAGAGGGCTATGGCTACACCTTC. Its translation is CASSQQEGYGYTF.

The rearrangement links TRBV12-3 or TRBV12-4 to TRBJ2-3; D is unclear. V lost 6 bases and J lost 0, with 7 bases in between. The CDR3 totals 13 residues. The CDR3 region is CASSRTSTDTQYF. The CDR3 DNA sequence: TGTGCCAGCAGCCGAACTAGCACAGATACGCAGTATTTT.

The chain is built from TRBV11-3 and TRBJ2-3, with 14 bases lining up with TRBD2. CDR1 and CDR2 (germline): SGHNT, YENEEA. Trimming took 1 base from V and 4 from J; bases not matched to a gene: 7. The CDR3 has 18 residues. CDR3 sequence reads: CASSLGGTSGSRPDTQYF. The CDR3 bases are TGTGCCAGCAGCTTAGGAGGGACTAGCGGGAGTAGGCCAGATACGCAGTATTTT.

This chain joins TRBV5-1 and TRBJ2-5, with a possible D match to TRBD1 (6 bases). Trimming took 0 bases from V and 0 from J, leaving 9 bases between them. The CDR3 runs to 15 residues. Germline CDR1 is SGHRS and CDR2 is YFSETQ. The CDR3 reads CASSLAGQYQETQYF. The CDR3 region has the DNA TGCGCCAGCAGCTTGGCCGGACAGTACCAAGAGACCCAGTACTTC.

The V gene is TRBV12-5, the J gene TRBJ2-1; possible D gene TRBD2, 6 bases. V was trimmed by 5 bases and J by 7 bases, leaving 21 bases between them. CDR3 length: 16 residues. Germline CDR1 is LGHNT and CDR2 is FRNRAP. The CDR3 nucleotides are TGTGCTAGTGGTCTTACCGGGACTCCCAATTTAAATGAGCAGTTCTTC. This codes for CASGLTGTPNLNEQFF.

This clone was counted a single time. The V call is TRBV11-3, the J call TRBJ1-1, with D unclear. Trimming shortened V by 5 bases and J by 0 bases, and 13 bases separated the two germline ends. The CDR3 is 15 amino acids. CDR1 is SGHNT and CDR2 is YENEEA in the germline V gene. CDR3 in amino acids: CASSRSGQMNTEAFF. CDR3 nucleotides: TGTGCCAGCAGCAGAAGTGGGCAGATGAACACTGAAGCTTTCTTT.

V is TRBV19 and J is TRBJ2-1; D unclear. The CDR3 runs to 17 residues. Germline loops: CDR1 LNHDA, CDR2 SQIVND (reference sequence). Between the trimmed V and J ends, which lost 3 bases and 0 bases, there was a span of 15 bases. The CDR3 region has the DNA TGTGCCAGTAGTATGGAGCTAGTCTCGAGCTCCTACAATGAGCAGTTCTTC. Protein product: CASSMELVSSSYNEQFF.

J is TRBJ1-1 and V is TRBV19, with TRBD1 matching over 7 bases. Germline CDR1 and CDR2: LNHDA and SQIVND (reference sequence). There are 13 residues in the CDR3. Trimming at V came to 2 bases and at J to 7 bases, leaving 4 bases not matched to a gene. The CDR3 DNA sequence: TGTGCCAGTAGTATAAGAGGGGGCAATGAAGCTTTCTTT. This sequence encodes CASSIRGGNEAFF.

The chain recombines TRBV25-1 with TRBJ2-3; 8 nucleotides line up with TRBD2. Germline V CDR1 and CDR2: MGHDK, SYGVNS. The CDR3 is 14 residues long. V was clipped by 8 bases and J by 5 bases; unmatched bases: 9. CDR3 nucleotide sequence: TGTGCCAGCTCCCGCAGCGGGGGATTAGATACGCAGTATTTT. Translating gives CASSRSGGLDTQYF.

The V and J genes are TRBV13 and TRBJ2-1, with 7 positions matching TRBD2. The germline gives CDR1 PRHDT, CDR2 FYEKMQ (reference sequence). The V segment lost 4 bases and the J segment 1 base; nucleotides outside the gene matches: 25. The CDR3 spans 22 residues. The CDR3 sequence: CASSSHLARAGEVERSYNEQFF. The DNA for the CDR3 is TGTGCCAGCAGCTCCCACCTGGCAAGGGCGGGAGAGGTAGAGAGGTCCTACAATGAGCAGTTCTTC.

The chain links TRBV15 to TRBJ2-7, with 8 bases identical to TRBD1. The CDR3 runs to 15 residues. Germline values: CDR1 LNHNV, CDR2 YYDKDF (reference sequence). With V trimmed by 0 bases and J by 5 bases, 6 bases remained unmatched. CDR3 sequence: CATSRDPGQGHEQYF. The CDR3 region has the DNA TGTGCCACCAGCAGAGACCCCGGACAGGGCCACGAGCAGTACTTC.